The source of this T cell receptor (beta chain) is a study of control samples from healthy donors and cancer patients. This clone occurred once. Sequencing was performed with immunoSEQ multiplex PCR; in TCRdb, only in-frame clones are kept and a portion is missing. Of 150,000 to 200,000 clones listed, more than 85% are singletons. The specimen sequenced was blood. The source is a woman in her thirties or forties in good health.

CDR3 in DNA: TGTGCCAGCTCAGGGTACAGGGACACGAACACTGAAGCTTTCTTT. Protein sequence: CASSGYRDTNTEAFF. V is TRBV18 and J is TRBJ1-1, with D possibly TRBD1 on 6 matching bases. Germline V lookup: CDR1 KGHSH, CDR2 LQKENI. CDR3 length: 15 residues. The V end lost 5 bases, the J end lost 1 base, and 14 bases lay between the germline ends.